This T cell receptor (beta chain) was sequenced in a study of blood T cell repertoires in COVID-19. Original processing notes: Amplification of reference gene primers provided the estimated nucleated cell counts. TCRdb's table, derived via immunoSEQ multiplex PCR, lists solely in-frame clones and lacks some. That table is the source of V, J and clone size, and D and trimming were worked out from the DNA. The data contain roughly 200,000 clones, less than 90% of them singletons. V was pared by 0 bases and J by 9 bases, with 11 bases of the junction left unmatched. Germline V gene data show CDR1 as SGDLS and CDR2 as YYNGEE. The CDR3 loop spans 15 amino acids. Cohorts were based on clinical histories the participants reported.

Sequencing input: PBMCs or T cells enriched from blood (not recorded which). J is TRBJ2-7 and V is TRBV9; 8 bases align to TRBD1. The source is a woman aged 25 to 39 who had been exposed to COVID-19. CDR3 coding DNA: TGTGCCAGCAGCGTAGAACAGGGGCAGGGGGCGCGGCAGTACTTC. It encodes CASSVEQGQGARQYF.